This T cell receptor beta chain was captured in a study of shared clonotypes between healthy human individuals. The CDR3 length is 15 residues. V shed 3 bases, J shed 1 base, and the junction held 3 bases outside the gene matches. CDR1 MNHNS and CDR2 SASEGT come from the germline V gene. Libraries were prepared by immunoSEQ multiplex PCR; TCRdb keeps only in-frame clonotypes and omits some of them. The table has a few million clones, over 85% seen once. The sequence derives from a man in his late teens or twenties in good health. Some clones in this sample may be carry-over from other donors' samples. This sequence joins TRBV6-1 and TRBJ1-5; the match to TRBD1 covers 7 bases. Sequenced input: naive CD4+ T cells from PBMCs. The subset here: CD45RA+ positively selected. The CDR3 DNA reads as TGTGCCAGCAGTGAGGGGGACAGCAGCAATCAGCCCCAGCATTTT. Translation gives CASSEGDSSNQPQHF.